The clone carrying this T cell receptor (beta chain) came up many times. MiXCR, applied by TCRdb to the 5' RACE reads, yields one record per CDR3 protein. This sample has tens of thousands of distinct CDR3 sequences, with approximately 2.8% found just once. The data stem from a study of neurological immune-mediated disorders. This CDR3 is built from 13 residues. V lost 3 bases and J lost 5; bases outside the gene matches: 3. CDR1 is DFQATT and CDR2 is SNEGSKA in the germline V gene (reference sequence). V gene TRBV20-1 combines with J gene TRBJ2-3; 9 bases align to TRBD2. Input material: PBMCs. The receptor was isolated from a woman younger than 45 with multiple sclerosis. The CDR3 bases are TGCAGTGCTAGGCGGGAGGGAATAGATACGCAGTATTTT. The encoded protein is CSARREGIDTQYF.